The entry below gives a single T cell receptor (beta chain) sequence along with its context. Its antigen target is currently unknown. No much larger clonotype is one base removed from it; base qualities were not supplied. The source of the sample is a study of vaccination effects on CD4 cells after COVID-19 (dated by TCRdb to the early 2020s). About the study as a whole: Two doses of either the BNT162b2 or the mRNA-1273 mRNA SARS-CoV-2 vaccine were administered to participants. The full study included 9 to 10 COVID-19 convalescent patients and a few SARS-CoV-2-naive healthy vaccine recipients. In both COVID-19 convalescent patients and infection-naive vaccine recipients, the study compared SARS-CoV-2 spike-specific CD4+ TCR repertoires from before mRNA vaccination with those from after it. Cultures from other donors in the study were sequenced using the Oncomine TCR Beta short-read assay on an Illumina iSeq 100. The research as a whole found: Clones induced by infection and clones induced by vaccination both contracted markedly at late timepoints after vaccination, which fits with T cell responses waning over time. Among healthy vaccine recipients, nearly all vaccine-induced clones were SARS-CoV-2 mono-reactive, and just 1 of 255 was cross-reactive with common cold coronaviruses. Only a small number of convalescent patients were included, and no early post-infection timepoints were available, which limited the study.

Libraries were prepared through the immunoSEQ multiplex PCR assay. DNA from the cultured, isolated CD4+ T cells was subjected to TCR beta CDR3 sequencing. Regarding the original processing steps: Non-productive TCR sequences were removed and reads were trimmed to the CDR3 region, keeping CDR3s of at least 7 amino acids. The MANAFEST web app was used to pick out antigen-specific clonotypes by comparing their expansion in peptide wells with that in reference cultures. To count as positive, a clone had to show expansion at FDR<0.05 compared with the reference and with all other wells, an odds ratio above 5, and a frequency above 0.1% in two replicate wells. Cross-reactive clonotypes were defined as significantly expanded in SARS-CoV-2 spike wells and in at least one common cold coronavirus spike condition. CDR3 similarity was assessed by Levenshtein distance with the stringdist R package, and unrooted trees were built with ape in R 3.6.1. Entries here come from immuneACCESS through TCRdb and include only in-frame sequences with V and J called. Some clones fail to appear in such tables; in the studies checked, an unresolved V gene covers under half of the shortfall, and the cause of the remainder is unknown. The DNA gave D and trimming, while V, J and clone size come from that table. For this sample the table gives tens of thousands of clones, of which approximately 70% were detected only once. Clones ranked in the top ten supply under 25% of the sample.

Clipping removes 3 bases from V and 8 bases from J, with 8 as the unmatched junction base count. The CDR3 covers 15 residues, taking in both the cysteine and the phenylalanine. Kept here is only the CDR3 DNA, which spans 45 bases and is read in frame from base 1. The germline V gene sets CDR1 to LGHNA and CDR2 to YNFKEQ. In the ViraFEST assay, PBMC were stimulated with viral peptide pools, and TCR sequencing was then used to find antigen-specific CD4+ T cell clonotypes based on their expansion. After more than 9 days of culture, CD4+ T cells were isolated with the EasySep CD4+ T cell isolation kit. Healthy vaccine recipients had no prior SARS-CoV-2 infection, confirmed by negative nucleocapsid antibodies before and after vaccination. Some 2 million PBMC per well were cultured with roughly 10 ug/ml peptides in IMDM containing approximately 4.5% human AB serum, roughly 10 IU/ml IL-2 and gentamicin. Half of the culture medium was replaced with fresh IL-2-containing medium on days 3 and 7. Unless noted otherwise, every peptide stimulation condition was cultured in triplicate wells. PBMC were separated from whole blood using Ficoll-Paque Plus gradient centrifugation and were then either cryopreserved at -140C or used fresh. The spike proteins of SARS-CoV-2 and of the common cold coronaviruses HCoV-NL63, HCoV-OC43 and HCoV-229E were spanned by overlapping peptide pools. The QIAamp micro DNA kit was used to extract genomic DNA from the cultured CD4+ T cells.

The chain uses TRBV4-2 and TRBJ1-2; 11 central bases correspond to TRBD1. The sample consisted of CD4+ T cells from PBMCs cultured with SARS-CoV-2 spike peptides, taken before COVID-19 vaccination. In light of the paper, this sample's cell subset or site label describes: SARS-CoV-2 spike overlapping peptide pool stimulation. The TCR originated in a human donor who received a COVID-19 vaccine. The DNA reads as follows: TGTGCCAGCAGCCACCCTGGACAGGGGGCGCGGGGCTACACCTTC. The encoded protein is CASSHPGQGARGYTF.